These T cell receptor beta chains were read from a single sample in a study of T cell responses to AZD1222 COVID-19 vaccine. Profiled with immunoSEQ multiplex PCR; TCRdb holds only in-frame clones, not every one. The sample has approximately 100,000 clones, about 88% seen once; the top ten hold 15% to 20%. Sequenced material: peripheral blood, taken on day 0 of AZD1222 vaccination. The receptors come from an adult in good health. Both conserved end residues are part of each CDR3. Each record gives: V gene, J gene, D gene, clone size, CDR3 protein, CDR3 DNA. D genes are given only for firm matches. Rows give clone size only sometimes, using once, few, many, or a class for an expanded clone.

TRBV5-5,TRBJ1-5,-,-,CASSLAGFQYSNQPQHF,TGTGCCAGCAGCTTGGCCGGTTTTCAATACAGCAATCAGCCCCAGCATTTT
TRBV27,TRBJ1-5,-,-,CASSREGQPQHF,TGTGCCAGCAGTAGAGAAGGGCAGCCCCAGCATTTT
TRBV5-4,TRBJ2-7,-,once,CASSFGGQVPYEQYF,TGTGCCAGCAGCTTCGGGGGACAAGTACCCTACGAGCAGTACTTC
TRBV29-1,TRBJ1-2,-,-,CSVERDIREGYTF,TGCAGCGTTGAAAGGGACATCCGAGAGGGCTACACCTTC
TRBV5-1,TRBJ1-3,-,-,CASSWDTGSGNTIYF,TGCGCCAGCAGCTGGGACACCGGCTCTGGAAACACCATATATTTT
TRBV6-5,TRBJ1-1,-,-,CAGRRGGPLNTEAFF,TGTGCCGGCCGGCGGGGGGGCCCTCTGAACACTGAAGCTTTCTTT
TRBV11-2,TRBJ1-2,-,-,CASSSGTATSNYGYTF,TGTGCCAGCAGCTCTGGGACGGCTACAAGCAACTATGGCTACACCTTC
TRBV5-1,TRBJ2-2,-,-,CASSSGLGTGELFF,TGCGCCAGCAGCTCCGGACTGGGGACCGGGGAGCTGTTTTTT
TRBV6-5,TRBJ2-7,-,-,CASRTGQHYEQYF,TGTGCCAGCAGGACCGGACAGCACTACGAGCAGTACTTC
TRBV5-1,TRBJ2-1,TRBD1,-,CASSLAQGVYNEQFF,TGCGCCAGCAGCTTGGCGCAGGGGGTCTACAATGAGCAGTTCTTC
TRBV11-3,TRBJ2-1,TRBD2,-,CASSLFLAGGQDEQFF,TGTGCCAGCAGCTTATTCCTAGCGGGAGGGCAGGATGAGCAGTTCTTC
TRBV2,TRBJ1-5,-,-,CASSDLQVISNQPQHF,TGTGCCAGCAGTGATCTACAGGTGATTAGCAATCAGCCCCAGCATTTT
TRBV5-1,TRBJ2-5,TRBD1,-,CASSLAWDRRQETQYF,TGCGCCAGCAGCTTGGCATGGGACAGGAGACAAGAGACCCAGTACTTC
TRBV7-9,TRBJ2-7,-,-,CASSLSSFPYEQYF,TGTGCCAGCAGCTTATCGAGCTTCCCCTACGAGCAGTACTTC
TRBV5-1,TRBJ1-3,-,-,CASSLEGGDGNTIYF,TGCGCTAGCAGCTTGGAGGGGGGTGATGGAAACACCATATATTTT
TRBV3-1/TRBV3-2,TRBJ1-1,TRBD1,-,CASSQLDRGGFEAFF,TGTGCCAGCAGCCAACTAGACAGGGGAGGGTTTGAAGCTTTCTTT
TRBV25-1,TRBJ2-5,-,-,CASRPGRRGGETQYF,TGTGCCAGCAGACCGGGACGGAGGGGTGGAGAGACCCAGTACTTC
TRBV3-1/TRBV3-2,TRBJ2-1,-,-,CASSQDSDGDSEQFF,TGTGCCAGCAGCCAGGATTCTGACGGGGACTCCGAGCAGTTCTTC
TRBV11-2,TRBJ2-7,-,-,CASSGSPGQTNYEQYF,TGTGCCAGCAGCGGCTCGCCTGGACAGACAAACTACGAGCAGTACTTC
TRBV10-2,TRBJ1-4,-,-,CASSEAKISSEKLFF,TGCGCCAGCAGTGAGGCCAAGATCAGTAGTGAAAAACTGTTTTTT
TRBV27,TRBJ2-3,TRBD2,once,CASSLELARGTDTQYF,TGTGCCAGCAGTTTAGAACTAGCGCGGGGCACAGATACGCAGTATTTT
TRBV14,TRBJ2-7,-,-,CASSQRQALSYEQYF,TGTGCCAGCAGCCAACGGCAGGCTCTATCGTACGAGCAGTACTTC
TRBV28,TRBJ2-7,-,-,CASSYLLREQYF,TGTGCCAGCAGTTACCTCCTGCGCGAGCAGTACTTC
TRBV3-1/TRBV3-2,TRBJ2-7,-,once,CASSQAVLGRSEQYF,TGTGCCAGCAGCCAAGCAGTCCTAGGGCGAAGCGAGCAGTACTTC
TRBV5-4,TRBJ2-1,TRBD2,-,CASSLEASGGQFF,TGTGCCAGCAGCTTGGAAGCCAGCGGGGGACAGTTCTTC
TRBV3-1/TRBV3-2,TRBJ1-3,-,-,CASSQVRGPGNTIYF,TGTGCCAGCAGCCAAGTCCGGGGCCCAGGAAACACCATATATTTT
TRBV30,TRBJ1-6,-,once,CAWIGQPGSPLHF,TGTGCCTGGATTGGACAGCCGGGATCACCCCTCCACTTT
TRBV19,TRBJ1-3,-,few,CASSKGTDPGNTIYF,TGTGCCAGTAGTAAGGGGACCGACCCGGGAAACACCATATATTTT
TRBV10-3,TRBJ2-7,TRBD2,-,CAISDTSGRSYEQYF,TGTGCCATCAGCGATACTAGCGGGAGGTCCTACGAGCAGTACTTC
TRBV11-3,TRBJ2-2,-,-,CASSWGGDTGELFF,TGTGCCAGCTCCTGGGGTGGGGACACCGGGGAGCTGTTTTTT
TRBV19,TRBJ2-3,-,-,CASSRSRQGPDTQYF,TGTGCCAGTAGTAGGTCGAGGCAGGGACCAGATACGCAGTATTTT
TRBV6-5,TRBJ1-6,TRBD1,few,CASSYSTGWKNSPLHF,TGTGCCAGCAGTTACTCGACAGGGTGGAAGAATTCACCCCTCCACTTT
TRBV28,TRBJ1-3,TRBD1,-,CASRATGPGNTIYF,TGTGCCAGCAGAGCGACAGGGCCCGGAAACACCATATATTTT
TRBV25-1,TRBJ2-1,TRBD1,-,CASGGRGLNEQFF,TGTGCCAGCGGAGGCAGGGGGCTCAATGAGCAGTTCTTC
TRBV18,TRBJ1-1,-,once,CASSPSTLTERNTEAFF,TGTGCCAGCTCCCCTAGCACCCTGACAGAGCGGAACACTGAAGCTTTCTTT
TRBV4-2,TRBJ2-1,-,-,CASSQEPGLNNEQFF,TGTGCCAGCAGCCAAGAACCGGGCCTGAACAATGAGCAGTTCTTC
TRBV28,TRBJ2-3,-,-,CASDRSTDTQYF,TGTGCCAGCGACAGGTCCACAGATACGCAGTATTTT
TRBV29-1,TRBJ2-1,-,-,CSVSQMWESVEQFF,TGCAGCGTTTCGCAGATGTGGGAGAGTGTTGAGCAGTTCTTC
TRBV11-2,TRBJ2-7,-,-,CASSPMWGPLSGEQYF,TGTGCCAGCAGCCCGATGTGGGGTCCCCTTTCGGGCGAGCAGTACTTC
TRBV5-1,TRBJ1-3,-,once,CASSLGPFGISGNTIYF,TGCGCCAGCAGCTTGGGGCCCTTCGGGATCTCTGGAAACACCATATATTTT
TRBV2,TRBJ1-2,TRBD1,-,CASKVDTQGARGYTF,TGTGCCAGCAAGGTCGATACACAGGGGGCGAGAGGCTACACCTTC
TRBV4-1,TRBJ1-1,-,once,CASRLFMTGNTEAFF,TGCGCCAGCAGACTATTTATGACAGGGAACACTGAAGCTTTCTTT